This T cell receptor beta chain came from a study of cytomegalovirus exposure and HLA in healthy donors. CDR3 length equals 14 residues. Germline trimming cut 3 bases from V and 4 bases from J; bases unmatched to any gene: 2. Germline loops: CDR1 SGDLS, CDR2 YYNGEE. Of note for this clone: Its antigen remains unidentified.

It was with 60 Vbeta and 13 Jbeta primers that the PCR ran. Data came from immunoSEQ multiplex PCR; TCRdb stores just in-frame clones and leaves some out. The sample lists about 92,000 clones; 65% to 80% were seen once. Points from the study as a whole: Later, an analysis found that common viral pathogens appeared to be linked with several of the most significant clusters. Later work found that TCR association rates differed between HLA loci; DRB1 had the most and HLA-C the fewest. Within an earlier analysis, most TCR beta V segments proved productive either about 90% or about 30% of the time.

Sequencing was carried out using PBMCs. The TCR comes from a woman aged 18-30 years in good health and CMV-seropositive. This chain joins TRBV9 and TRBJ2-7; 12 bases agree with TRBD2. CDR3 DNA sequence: TGTGCCAGCAGCGGAGGACTAGCGGGGTACGAGCAGTACTTC. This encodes CASSGGLAGYEQYF.